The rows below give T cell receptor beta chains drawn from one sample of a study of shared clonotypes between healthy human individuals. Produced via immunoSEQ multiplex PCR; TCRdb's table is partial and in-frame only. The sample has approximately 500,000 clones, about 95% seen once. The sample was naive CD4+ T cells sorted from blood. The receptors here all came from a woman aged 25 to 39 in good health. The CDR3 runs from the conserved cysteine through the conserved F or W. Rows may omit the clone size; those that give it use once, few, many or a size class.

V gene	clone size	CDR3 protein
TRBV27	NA	CASSPRWREFYEQYF
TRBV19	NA	CASSIGPPRDQPQHF
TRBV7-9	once	CASSLLQGFSTEAFF
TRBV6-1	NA	CASSPGSPTYEQYF
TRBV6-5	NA	CASSYSTGGPLHF
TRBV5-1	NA	CASGRDPPNTGELFF
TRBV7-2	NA	CASSRRLSSSYNEQFF
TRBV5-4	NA	CASSLAGHGNQPQHF
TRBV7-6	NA	CASSLVAGGQPQHF
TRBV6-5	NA	CASSYQGTGYTF
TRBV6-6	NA	CASSYSGTGTYEQYF
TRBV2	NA	CASRRTGIRSTNEKLFF
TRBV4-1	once	CASSQEHKLPAWFF
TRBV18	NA	CASSPGGLGMYTEAFF
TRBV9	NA	CASSASLGQTNYGYTF
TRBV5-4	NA	CAGRRMGTYEQFF
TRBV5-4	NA	CASSLVSGPWAGNEQFF
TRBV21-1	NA	CASRDRGWYEQYF
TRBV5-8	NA	CASRSDNVMNTEAFF
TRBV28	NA	CASKPGRSMNTEAFF
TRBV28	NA	CASSLGLGHFTLRNTIYF
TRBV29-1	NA	CSVGQGLGGNYGYTF
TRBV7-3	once	CASSPAGSYGEQFF
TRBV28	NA	CASSSTSAGSYEQYF
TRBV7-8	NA	CASRGVGAGTEAFF
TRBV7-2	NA	CASSFGRPYGYTF
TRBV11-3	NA	CASSLGLTSGRGGSDTQYF
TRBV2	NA	CASSDFRDTEAFF
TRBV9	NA	CASSVPVYSNQPQHF
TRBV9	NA	CASSVVGQGSETQYF
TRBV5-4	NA	CASSLGTNEQFF
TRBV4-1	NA	CASSQDPPDLQETQYF
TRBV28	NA	CASSLRDTYGYTF
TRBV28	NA	CASRGETYGYTF
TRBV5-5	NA	CASSHSPTGSSSYEQYF
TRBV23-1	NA	CASSQSQGAFYSPLHF
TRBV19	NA	CASSISSRDRGINQPQHF
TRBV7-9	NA	CASSWRVGGTDTQYF
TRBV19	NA	CASNQGGTGLNSPLHF
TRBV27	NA	CASSPAWTNQPQHF
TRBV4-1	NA	CASSLPRLHSPLHF
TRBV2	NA	CASTRAVTGELFF
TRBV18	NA	CASSPPRGGEQYF
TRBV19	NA	CASSMDSGTVPYNEQFF
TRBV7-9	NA	CASSGQAPYEQYF
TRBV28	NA	CASSQGGGNQPQHF
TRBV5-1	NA	CASRAAGETQYF
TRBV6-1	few	CAMRDGFDYGYTF
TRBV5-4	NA	CASSLTDSLYGYTF
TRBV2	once	CASSQLQGATGELFF
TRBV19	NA	CASSHHRGRGTEAFF